A selection of T cell receptor beta chains follows, all from one sample in a study of glioma-infiltrating T cells after dendritic cell vaccination. Generated by immunoSEQ multiplex PCR, the TCRdb table keeps only in-frame clones and is missing some. The sample has over 90,000 clones; roughly 76% are singletons. The sequenced sample was blood, obtained before dendritic cell vaccination. Receptors were obtained from a human donor with glioblastoma. CDR3s include the opening cysteine and the closing phenylalanine or tryptophan. Each record gives: clone size, J gene, V gene, D gene, CDR3 protein, CDR3 DNA. D genes are given only for firm matches. Expanded clones get a size class; other rows say once, few or many, or leave the size out.

>NA|TRBJ2-1|TRBV27|TRBD1
CASREPGQGFHEQFF
TGTGCCAGCAGAGAGCCCGGACAGGGGTTTCATGAGCAGTTCTTC
>NA|TRBJ2-3|TRBV27|NA
CASSLWGGDTQYF
TGTGCCAGCAGTTTATGGGGAGGAGATACGCAGTATTTT
>NA|TRBJ2-1|TRBV15|NA
CATSRDRGIAVWGPHNEQFF
TGTGCCACCAGCAGAGATAGAGGGATAGCGGTATGGGGTCCGCACAATGAGCAGTTCTTC
>NA|TRBJ2-1|TRBV29-1|NA
CSFPGFGQTSNSYNGQFF
TGCAGCTTCCCTGGATTCGGACAAACCTCAAACTCCTACAATGGGCAGTTCTTC
>NA|TRBJ1-1|TRBV7-9|NA
CASSIQGQIEAFF
TGTGCCAGCAGCATACAAGGACAGATTGAAGCTTTCTTT
>NA|TRBJ1-2|TRBV5-4|TRBD1
CASSLGTGGVYGYTF
TGTGCCAGCAGCTTGGGGACAGGGGGTGTATATGGCTACACCTTC
>NA|TRBJ2-3|TRBV30|TRBD2
CAWRTSGGTDTQYF
TGTGCCTGGAGAACTAGCGGGGGCACAGATACGCAGTATTTT
>NA|TRBJ2-1|TRBV6-1|TRBD2
CASSEGTSGVVRQFF
TGTGCCAGCAGTGAAGGGACTAGCGGGGTAGTTAGACAGTTCTTC
>NA|TRBJ2-7|TRBV5-1|NA
CASSTGQTYEQYF
TGCGCCAGCAGCACAGGACAGACTTACGAGCAGTACTTC
>NA|TRBJ2-3|TRBV15|TRBD2
CATELAGESDTQYF
TGTGCCACCGAACTAGCGGGGGAATCAGATACGCAGTATTTT
>NA|TRBJ2-7|TRBV12-1|NA
CASLRNPEYEQYF
TGTGCCAGCCTCCGCAATCCGGAGTACGAGCAGTACTTC
>NA|TRBJ1-2|TRBV7-2|NA
CASSLGQNYYGYTF
TGTGCCAGCAGCTTAGGACAGAACTACTATGGCTACACCTTC
>few|TRBJ1-1|TRBV18|TRBD1
CASSPLDRESATEAFF
TGTGCCAGCTCACCCTTAGACAGGGAGTCGGCCACTGAAGCTTTCTTT
>NA|TRBJ2-5|TRBV11-3|NA
CASSLEAGTETQYF
TGTGCCAGCAGCTTAGAGGCGGGGACGGAGACCCAGTACTTC
>NA|TRBJ2-5|TRBV10-3|NA
CAIAVAAQETQYF
TGTGCCATCGCTGTGGCTGCCCAAGAGACCCAGTACTTC
>NA|TRBJ2-7|TRBV6-1|TRBD1
CASKNPRGKAYEQYF
TGTGCCAGCAAGAACCCCAGGGGGAAGGCCTACGAGCAGTACTTC
>NA|TRBJ1-2|TRBV5-1|TRBD1
CASSSDRDYGYTF
TGCGCCAGCAGCTCCGACAGGGACTATGGCTACACCTTC
>NA|TRBJ2-2|TRBV4-3|NA
CASSQEGAANTGELFF
TGCGCCAGCAGCCAAGAGGGGGCAGCCAACACCGGGGAGCTGTTTTTT
>NA|TRBJ2-5|TRBV30|TRBD1
CAGTWTGQETQYF
TGTGCCGGAACTTGGACAGGGCAAGAGACCCAGTACTTC
>NA|TRBJ2-7|TRBV6-6|TRBD2
CASSDSLAGGEQYF
TGTGCCAGCAGTGACAGCCTAGCGGGGGGCGAGCAGTACTTC
>NA|TRBJ1-5|TRBV7-6|TRBD1
CASSLEGGRNQPQHF
TGTGCCAGCAGCTTAGAAGGGGGCAGGAATCAGCCCCAGCATTTT
>NA|TRBJ2-1|TRBV30|TRBD2
CALSGGAMNEQFF
TGTGCCTTAAGCGGGGGGGCCATGAATGAGCAGTTCTTC
>NA|TRBJ1-1|TRBV5-4|NA
CASSLKLSLNTEAFF
TGTGCCAGCAGCTTGAAACTTTCTCTGAACACTGAAGCTTTCTTT
>NA|TRBJ2-7|TRBV20-1|NA
CSANQGVEQYF
TGCAGTGCCAACCAGGGTGTCGAGCAGTACTTC
>NA|TRBJ1-2|TRBV29-1|NA
CSVGYRDGSGYTF
TGCAGCGTTGGATACAGGGATGGGAGTGGCTACACCTTC
>NA|TRBJ2-1|TRBV4-2|NA
CASSQDLGASPYNEQFF
TGTGCCAGCAGCCAAGATCTGGGTGCTAGCCCCTACAATGAGCAGTTCTTC
>NA|TRBJ1-4|TRBV4-2|TRBD1
CASSQAFTGANEKLFF
TGTGCCAGCAGCCAAGCTTTTACAGGGGCTAATGAAAAACTGTTTTTT
>NA|TRBJ1-1|TRBV6-5|NA
CASSFQMNTEAFF
TGTGCCAGCAGTTTCCAGATGAACACTGAAGCTTTCTTT
>once|TRBJ2-3|TRBV6-4|NA
CASSDGGATDTQYF
TGTGCCAGCAGTGACGGGGGGGCGACAGATACGCAGTATTTT
>NA|TRBJ2-1|TRBV4-3|TRBD1
CASSQDGPGNYRGTEQFF
TGCGCCAGCAGCCAAGACGGCCCCGGCAACTACAGGGGGACTGAGCAGTTCTTC
>few|TRBJ1-1|TRBV14|NA
CASSFLMGPEAFF
TGTGCCAGCAGCTTCCTGATGGGCCCTGAAGCTTTCTTT
>NA|TRBJ1-4|TRBV29-1|TRBD1
CSGQGASDEKLFF
TGCAGCGGACAGGGGGCGTCCGATGAAAAACTGTTTTTT
>NA|TRBJ2-1|TRBV4-1|NA
CASSQSPSAVVSARVRNEQFF
TGCGCCAGCAGCCAATCTCCCTCCGCCGTCGTCTCGGCCAGGGTTAGGAATGAGCAGTTCTTC
>NA|TRBJ1-5|TRBV7-8|NA
CASSSRPGLQPQHF
TGTGCCAGCAGCTCCAGACCGGGGTTGCAGCCCCAGCATTTT
>NA|TRBJ2-5|TRBV7-9|TRBD2
CASTHKTSGAKETQYF
TGTGCCAGCACTCACAAGACTAGCGGGGCGAAGGAGACCCAGTACTTC
>NA|TRBJ1-1|TRBV10-3|TRBD1
CAAQTGGLNTEAFF
TGTGCCGCCCAAACAGGGGGACTGAACACTGAAGCTTTCTTT
>medium-sized|TRBJ2-1|TRBV19|TRBD2
CASTFSGGATYNEQFF
TGTGCCAGTACTTTTAGCGGGGGGGCAACCTACAATGAGCAGTTCTTC
>NA|TRBJ1-2|TRBV29-1|TRBD1
CSVQGAWGYTF
TGCAGCGTGCAGGGGGCTTGGGGCTACACCTTC
>few|TRBJ2-5|TRBV2|TRBD2
CASSHQTYPGLAQETQYF
TGTGCCAGCAGTCACCAAACTTACCCGGGACTAGCTCAAGAGACCCAGTACTTC
>NA|TRBJ2-1|TRBV10-1|TRBD2
CASSEGTSGGYNEQFF
TGCGCCAGCAGTGAGGGGACTAGCGGGGGGTACAATGAGCAGTTCTTC
>once|TRBJ1-2|TRBV29-1|NA
CSVNSARGNGYTF
TGCAGCGTAAACTCCGCGAGAGGAAATGGCTACACCTTC
>NA|TRBJ2-5|TRBV11-2|TRBD1
CASSRLRGRETQYF
TGTGCCAGCAGTCGGCTCAGGGGGCGAGAGACCCAGTACTTC
>NA|TRBJ2-2|TRBV30|NA
CAWSRGGLNTGELFF
TGTGCCTGGAGTAGGGGGGGCTTGAACACCGGGGAGCTGTTTTTT
>NA|TRBJ2-3|TRBV7-2|TRBD1
CASSRDRETDTQYF
TGTGCCAGCAGCAGAGACAGGGAGACAGATACGCAGTATTTT
>NA|TRBJ2-1|TRBV19|TRBD2
CASSMRDMGGGYNEQFF
TGTGCCAGTAGTATGAGGGATATGGGGGGGGGATACAATGAGCAGTTCTTC
>NA|TRBJ2-7|TRBV2|NA
CASSEQAIQSYEQYF
TGTGCCAGCAGTGAACAGGCGATCCAGAGCTACGAGCAGTACTTC
>NA|TRBJ2-6|TRBV18|NA
CASSLGVLGANVLTF
TGTGCCAGCTCACTAGGGGTACTGGGGGCCAACGTCCTGACTTTC
>once|TRBJ1-6|TRBV4-1|NA
CASSQDGGGITYSPLHF
TGCGCCAGCAGCCAAGATGGCGGGGGCATAACTTATTCACCCCTCCACTTT
>NA|TRBJ2-3|TRBV5-1|TRBD2
CASSLAVAGGITDTQYF
TGCGCCAGCAGCTTGGCAGTGGCGGGGGGAATAACAGATACGCAGTATTTT
>NA|TRBJ1-1|TRBV6-4|NA
CASRQGRDTEAFF
TGTGCCAGTCGTCAGGGGCGTGACACTGAAGCTTTCTTT
>NA|TRBJ1-4|TRBV30|NA
CAWSRLKDRMGEKLFF
TGTGCCTGGAGTCGGCTCAAAGACAGGATGGGGGAAAAACTGTTTTTT
>NA|TRBJ1-6|TRBV30|NA
CAWSGRRGNNSPLHF
TGTGCCTGGAGTGGGAGGAGAGGGAATAATTCACCCCTCCACTTT
>NA|TRBJ2-7|TRBV6-5|NA
CASSQGHTYEQYF
TGTGCCAGCTCTCAGGGGCATACCTACGAGCAGTACTTC